The 29 T cell receptor beta chains below were found in one sample sequenced in a study of blood T cell repertoires in COVID-19. Produced via immunoSEQ multiplex PCR; TCRdb's table is partial and in-frame only. The repertoire consists of over 200,000 clones, with around 84% occurring once and the leading ten covering roughly a sixth. The sequenced material came from PBMCs or T cells enriched from blood (not recorded which). Receptors originate from a man aged 18 to 29 who had recovered from COVID-19.

The J gene is TRBJ2-3, the V gene TRBV28; TRBD1 aligns across 8 bases. This CDR3 is built from 15 residues. The V and J ends lost 6 bases and 3 bases, in that order; junction bases with no gene match: 8. Germline-derived CDR1 and CDR2 are MDHEN and SYDVKM. The CDR3 loop reads CASRIAGGETDTQYF. In DNA form, the CDR3 reads TGTGCCAGCAGGATAGCAGGGGGCGAAACAGATACGCAGTATTTT.

The table lists this clone with a count of one. CDR3 residues: CASSYSASRQTTEAFF. CDR3 bases: TGTGCCAGCAGTTACTCTGCCTCACGACAGACTACTGAAGCTTTCTTT. The J gene is TRBJ1-1, the V gene TRBV6-2 or TRBV6-3, with a tentative D call TRBD1 (5 bases). V lost 0 bases and J lost 5, with 16 bases in between. CDR1 is MNHEY and CDR2 is SVGEGT in the germline V gene. CDR3 size: 16 residues.

This chain links TRBV9 with TRBJ2-7, with 7 nucleotides matching TRBD2. CDR1 is SGDLS and CDR2 is YYNGEE in the germline V gene. With V trimmed by 4 bases and J by 2 bases, 12 bases remained unmatched. CDR3 length: 16 amino acids. In DNA form, the CDR3 reads TGTGCCAGCAGCCCGGAACCGAGCGGGACGGCCTACGAGCAGTACTTC. Amino acids: CASSPEPSGTAYEQYF.

The chain uses TRBV3-1 (or the pseudogene TRBV3-2) and TRBJ1-1; D is unclear. CDR1 is LGHDT and CDR2 is YNNKEL in the germline V gene (reference sequence). V dropped 3 bases and J dropped 4 bases, with 12 bases sitting between them. The CDR3 sequence is 14 residues long. The chain's CDR3 is CASSQHPAATEAFF. CDR3 DNA: TGTGCCAGCAGCCAGCACCCAGCGGCCACTGAAGCTTTCTTT.

The chain is built from TRBV6-5 and TRBJ2-7; a possible D gene is TRBD2 (7 bases). Per germline, CDR1 MNHEY and CDR2 SVGAGI. The CDR3 covers 13 residues. Trimming cost V 9 bases and J 2 bases, with 14 bases left between them. CDR3 loop: CASYGGLTYEQYF. CDR3 bases: TGTGCCAGTTACGGGGGGCTGACCTACGAGCAGTACTTC.

The chain is built from TRBV18 and TRBJ2-7; 8 bases fit TRBD2. Germline V CDR1 and CDR2: KGHSH, LQKENI. V trimming: 5 bases; J trimming: 1 base; junction bases outside the gene matches: 4. The CDR3 contains 14 residues. CDR3 nucleotides: TGTGCCAGCTCAACATCGGGGGGGTCCTACGAGCAGTACTTC. It is translated as CASSTSGGSYEQYF.

This sequence joins TRBV7-2 and TRBJ1-2; possible D gene TRBD1, 5 bases. Germline CDR1 reads SGHTA; CDR2 reads FQGNSA. V was shortened by 3 bases and J by 2 bases, with 7 bases between the two germline ends. The CDR3 extends over 13 amino acids. The CDR3 region is CASSFGGNYGYTF. DNA of the CDR3: TGTGCCAGCAGCTTCGGGGGGAACTATGGCTACACCTTC.

The gene calls are TRBV27 and TRBJ1-1, with 7 bases aligning to TRBD1. Looked up from germline, CDR1 is MNHEY and CDR2 is SMNVEV (reference sequence). This CDR3 spans 15 amino acids. The junction had 7 bases not matched to a gene; V was cut back by 6 bases and J by 0 bases. CDR3 nucleotide sequence: TGTGCCAGCAGGGGGGACAGCCTGATGAACACTGAAGCTTTCTTT. It codes for CASRGDSLMNTEAFF.

This chain joins TRBV20-1 and TRBJ2-1; unclear D gene. The V end was cut by 7 bases, the J end by 10 bases, with 8 bases between. The germline V gene encodes CDR1 DFQATT and CDR2 SNEGSKA (reference sequence). The CDR3 has 9 residues. CDR3 nucleotides: TGCAGTGTTGGAGTAGAGCAGTTCTTC. Protein sequence: CSVGVEQFF.

The rearrangement joins TRBV20-1 to TRBJ2-1, with unresolved D. CDR1 and CDR2 from the germline V gene are DFQATT and SNEGSKA (reference sequence). The CDR3 is 10 residues long. The germline V and J ends were trimmed by 2 bases and 8 bases, with 4 bases remaining between them. CDR3 nucleotide sequence: TGCAGTGCTAGACTTGATGAGCAGTTCTTC. This translates into CSARLDEQFF.

Ten or more counts support this clone. The chain couples TRBV29-1 to TRBJ1-2; 12 bases are shared with TRBD1. The J segment lost 8 bases and the V segment lost 0 bases, leaving 7 bases of the junction unmatched. CDR1 SQVTM and CDR2 ANQGSEA come from the germline V gene. The CDR3 loop spans 15 amino acids. CDR3 protein: CSVEDGTGGAEGYTF. CDR3 coding DNA: TGCAGCGTTGAAGACGGGACAGGGGGCGCGGAAGGCTACACCTTC.

CDR3: CASSLVGSRRYNEQFF. The CDR3 bases are TGTGCCAGCAGCTTGGTGGGCAGCCGGAGGTACAATGAGCAGTTCTTC. The V and J genes are TRBV5-4 and TRBJ2-1, with TRBD2 as a possible D gene (5 bases). Germline lookup yields CDR1 SGHNT and CDR2 YYREEE (reference sequence). CDR3 length: 16 amino acids. V shed 0 bases and J shed 4 bases, with 14 bases lying between them.

The rearrangement uses TRBV29-1 and TRBJ1-2, with D possibly matching TRBD1 (6 bases). Trimming shortened V by 3 bases and J by 5 bases, and 22 bases separated the two germline ends. Germline assignment: CDR1 SQVTM and CDR2 ANQGSEA. The CDR3 consists of 16 residues. CDR3 loop: CSVERGPGGGKYGYTF. Written as DNA, the CDR3 is TGCAGCGTTGAGAGGGGCCCGGGGGGCGGTAAATATGGCTACACCTTC.

The chain carries TRBV5-6 and TRBJ2-2; TRBD1 matches at 8 bases. V lost 6 bases, J lost 6 bases, and 7 bases stayed unmatched. Germline V gene lookup returns CDR1 SGHDT and CDR2 YYEEEE. The CDR3 is 14 residues long. In DNA form, the CDR3 reads TGTGCCAGCACCCGACAGGGGTGGGCCGGGGAGCTGTTTTTT. As protein: CASTRQGWAGELFF. The whole variable domain, remainder taken from reference TRBV5-6 and TRBJ2-2, is DAGVTQSPTHLIKTRGQQVTLRCSPKSGHDTVSWYQQALGQGPQFIFQYYEEEERQRGNFPDRFSGHQFPNYSSELNVNALLLGDSALYLCASTRQGWAGELFFGEGSRLTVL.

V and J are TRBV7-2 and TRBJ2-7; D is ambiguous. Germline CDR1 is SGHTA and CDR2 is FQGNSA. The CDR3 consists of 14 residues. V was cut by 0 bases and J by 2 bases, with 8 bases left in between. CDR3 protein: CASSLASRTYEQYF. CDR3 in DNA: TGTGCCAGCAGCTTAGCGTCTCGTACCTACGAGCAGTACTTC.

The chain joins TRBV7-9 to TRBJ2-2, with 9 bases fitting TRBD2. The J segment lost 6 bases and the V segment lost 3 bases, leaving 8 bases of the junction unmatched. Germline CDR1 and CDR2: SEHNR and FQNEAQ (reference sequence). This CDR3 region has 16 residues. The CDR3 region is CASSLPGLASPGELFF. Here the CDR3 DNA reads TGTGCCAGCAGCTTGCCGGGACTAGCATCCCCCGGGGAGCTGTTTTTT.

A few counts support this clone. This chain joins TRBV18 and TRBJ1-5; TRBD1 matches at 9 bases. Germline V lookup: CDR1 KGHSH, CDR2 LQKENI. Unmatched junction bases numbered 5, after V lost 4 bases and J lost 7 bases. This CDR3 has 14 residues. Written as DNA, the CDR3 is TGTGCCAGCTCACGGGGACAGGGAGGGCAGCCCCAGCATTTT. Translated, it gives CASSRGQGGQPQHF. Filled out from reference TRBV18 and TRBJ1-5, the complete variable domain reads NAGVMQNPRHLVRRRGQEARLRCSPMKGHSHVYWYRQLPEEGLKFMVYLQKENIIDESGMPKERFSAEFPKEGPSILRIQQVVRGDSAAYFCASSRGQGGQPQHFGDGTRLSIL.

The V and J genes are TRBV3-1 (or the pseudogene TRBV3-2) and TRBJ1-1; D is possibly TRBD1 (5 bases). Trimming took off 1 base at V and 10 bases at J, with 13 bases between the two ends. The CDR3 has 13 amino acids. The germline V gene has CDR1 LGHDT and CDR2 YNNKEL (reference sequence). As DNA, the CDR3 is TGTGCCAGCAGCCAAGGTCCGGGGGTTTCAGCTTTCTTT. This translates into CASSQGPGVSAFF.

The chain has TRBV6-5 and TRBJ2-7, with unresolved D. The germline CDR1 and CDR2 sequences are MNHEY and SVGAGI. The CDR3 has 14 amino acids. Between the trimmed V and J ends, which lost 8 bases and 2 bases, there was a span of 16 bases. The CDR3 sequence: CASLYNSGPYEQYF. The CDR3 DNA sequence: TGTGCCAGCCTCTACAATTCAGGCCCCTACGAGCAGTACTTC.

The chain couples TRBV4-1 to TRBJ2-7, with TRBD2 as a possible D gene (7 bases). The germline V gene encodes CDR1 MGHRA and CDR2 YSYEKL. V lost 0 bases to trimming and J lost 4 bases, with 13 bases between them. The CDR3 sequence is 15 residues long. The CDR3 nucleotides read TGCGCCAGCAGCCAAGATCGGGGGGCCTTGTACGAGCAGTACTTC. This translates into CASSQDRGALYEQYF.

The gene calls are TRBV18 and TRBJ1-6, with unresolved D. CDR1 and CDR2 from the germline V gene are KGHSH and LQKENI. V dropped 0 bases and J dropped 7 bases, with 10 bases sitting between them. CDR3 length: 15 amino acids. CDR3 coding DNA: TGTGCCAGCTCACCACCCTCCAGGCCCAATTCACCCCTCCACTTT. Protein product: CASSPPSRPNSPLHF.

In this sample, this clone turned up once. The chain recombines TRBV21-1 with TRBJ1-6; TRBD1 is taken as the D call from the table, unchecked against the DNA. TRBV21-1 is a known pseudogene. The CDR3 extends over 16 amino acids. CDR3 DNA sequence: TGTGCCAGCAGCAAAGGGGACAGGGACTATAATTCACCCCTCCACTTT. Amino acids: CASSKGDRDYNSPLHF.

This rearrangement joins TRBV12-5 to TRBJ1-1; 7 bases align to TRBD1. This CDR3 is 13 amino acids long. The germline V gene encodes CDR1 LGHNT and CDR2 FRNRAP. V lost 5 bases to trimming and J lost 5 bases; unmatched junction nucleotides: 5. The CDR3 protein is CASGLTGRTEAFF. For the CDR3, the DNA is TGTGCTAGTGGTCTGACAGGGAGGACTGAAGCTTTCTTT.

CDR3 sequence: CASSFPGTGGNYGYTF. The CDR3 bases are TGTGCCAGCAGCTTTCCAGGAACCGGGGGGAACTATGGCTACACCTTC. This rearrangement joins TRBV7-2 to TRBJ1-2; perhaps TRBD1 as D (5 bases). Germline loops: CDR1 SGHTA, CDR2 FQGNSA. The length of the CDR3 is 16 residues. The V end was cut by 3 bases, the J end by 2 bases, with 16 bases between.

The rearrangement links TRBV5-4 to TRBJ1-1; weak D call: TRBD1 (5 bases). V lost 4 bases to trimming and J lost 4 bases, with 17 bases between them. This CDR3 is 15 amino acids long. Germline CDR1 SGHNT, CDR2 YYREEE (reference sequence). Written as DNA, the CDR3 is TGTGCCAGCAGCCCCGGACCGAGGCAGGGCACTGAAGCTTTCTTT. Translation: CASSPGPRQGTEAFF. Together with reference TRBV5-4 and TRBJ1-1, the CDR3 gives the full variable domain: ETGVTQSPTHLIKTRGQQVTLRCSSQSGHNTVSWYQQALGQGPQFIFQYYREEENGRGNFPPRFSGLQFPNYSSELNVNALELDDSALYLCASSPGPRQGTEAFFGQGTRLTVV.

The chain couples TRBV5-1 to TRBJ1-2, with D tentatively TRBD1 (5 bases). In germline, CDR1 is SGHRS, CDR2 YFSETQ. The length of the CDR3 is 16 residues. V shed 1 base and J shed 6 bases, with 19 bases lying between them. This CDR3 reads CASSLYRLRGTHGYTF. The CDR3 bases are TGCGCCAGCAGCTTGTACCGCTTGCGAGGGACTCATGGCTACACCTTC.

This clone is classed as medium-sized. This chain connects TRBV5-6 to TRBJ1-4, with D unresolved. The CDR3 covers 15 residues. Germline V gene lookup returns CDR1 SGHDT and CDR2 YYEEEE. V dropped 4 bases and J dropped 4 bases, with 14 bases sitting between them. The DNA of the CDR3 is TGTGCCAGCAGCCTTCAAGGACTAGTTAATGAAAAACTGTTTTTT. Its translation: CASSLQGLVNEKLFF. Full variable domain (rest looked up from reference TRBV5-6 and TRBJ1-4): DAGVTQSPTHLIKTRGQQVTLRCSPKSGHDTVSWYQQALGQGPQFIFQYYEEEERQRGNFPDRFSGHQFPNYSSELNVNALLLGDSALYLCASSLQGLVNEKLFFGSGTQLSVL.

The gene calls are TRBV7-8 and TRBJ2-6; 13 positions match TRBD2. Germline V gene data show CDR1 as SGHVS and CDR2 as FQNEAQ. This CDR3 is built from 18 residues. J was trimmed by 0 bases and V by 5 bases; bases with no gene match: 4. The CDR3 DNA reads as TGTGCCAGCAGCCTGGGACTAGCGGGACTCTCTGGGGCCAACGTCCTGACTTTC. It codes for CASSLGLAGLSGANVLTF.

The gene calls are TRBV10-2 and TRBJ2-1; 12 nucleotides agree with TRBD2. Looked up from germline, CDR1 is WSHSY and CDR2 is SAAADI. This CDR3 region has 17 residues. V was pared by 4 bases and J by 8 bases, with 12 bases of the junction left unmatched. The CDR3 here is CASSGSWLAGGLDEQFF. In DNA form, the CDR3 reads TGCGCCAGCAGTGGTTCTTGGCTAGCGGGGGGGTTGGATGAGCAGTTCTTC.